A selection of T cell receptor beta chains follows, all from one sample in a study of blood T cell repertoires in COVID-19. Sequencing was performed with immunoSEQ multiplex PCR; in TCRdb, only in-frame clones are kept and a portion is missing. The table shows 350,000 or so clones, with 88% occurring only once. The specimen was peripheral blood. These receptor sequences come from a woman aged 25 to 39 with COVID-19, enrolled during active disease. The CDR3 runs from the conserved cysteine through the conserved F or W. D genes are given only for firm matches. Expanded clones are given a class, and other clones once, few, many or no size at all.

>TRBJ1-1|TRBD1|TRBV19|NA
TGTGCCACAGGGACAGGCCCCTTGGGCACTGAAGCTTTCTTT
CATGTGPLGTEAFF
>TRBJ2-1|NA|TRBV5-5|NA
TGTGCCAGCAGCCTAAATCCCGGGAGCGAGCAGTTCTTC
CASSLNPGSEQFF
>TRBJ1-6|NA|TRBV11-3|NA
TGTGCCAGCAGCTTAGATCCGGGGGGTTCACCCCTCCACTTT
CASSLDPGGSPLHF
>TRBJ1-1|NA|TRBV12-3/TRBV12-4|NA
TGTGCCAGCAGTTTAAGCGGAGTCACTGAAGCTTTCTTT
CASSLSGVTEAFF
>TRBJ1-2|TRBD1|TRBV6-5|NA
TGTGCCAGCACTGGACAGGGTCCTTTTAACTATGGCTACACCTTC
CASTGQGPFNYGYTF
>TRBJ2-1|TRBD2|TRBV7-6|NA
TGTGCCAGCGTCGATGGCGGGGGAGGTTTTAATGAGCAGTTCTTC
CASVDGGGGFNEQFF
>TRBJ2-7|TRBD1|TRBV7-9|NA
TGTGCCAGCAGCCGGGACAGGGTAACCTACGAGCAGTACTTC
CASSRDRVTYEQYF
>TRBJ1-1|TRBD1|TRBV7-9|NA
TGTGCCAGCAGCTTGACAGGGCAGAACACTGAAGCTTTCTTT
CASSLTGQNTEAFF
>TRBJ1-1|TRBD1|TRBV27|NA
TGTGCCAGCAGTCTTCGGGACAGGAACGCTGAAGCTTTCTTT
CASSLRDRNAEAFF
>TRBJ2-3|TRBD2|TRBV4-2|NA
TGTGCCAGCAGCCAAGTTCCTCCCGGGACTAGCGGGGGGGTTGAAAGCACAGATACGCAGTATTTT
CASSQVPPGTSGGVESTDTQYF
>TRBJ1-5|NA|TRBV2|NA
TGTGCCAGCAGTGGGAGAATGGGCAATCAGCCCCAGCATTTT
CASSGRMGNQPQHF
>TRBJ2-5|NA|TRBV10-3|NA
TGTGCCATCAGTGAGTCAGGAGGCGACCAAGAGACCCAGTACTTC
CAISESGGDQETQYF
>TRBJ1-1|NA|TRBV9|NA
TGTGCCAGCAGCGTAGTTTCACAGGTGAACACTGAAGCTTTCTTT
CASSVVSQVNTEAFF
>TRBJ1-1|NA|TRBV19|NA
TGTGCCAGTAGTATTGGGACACCGAACACTGAAGCTTTCTTT
CASSIGTPNTEAFF
>TRBJ2-3|NA|TRBV5-4|NA
TGTGCCAGCAGCTTGGCCCCTGGGGGCGGATCAGATACGCAGTATTTT
CASSLAPGGGSDTQYF
>TRBJ1-1|NA|TRBV4-1|NA
TGCGCCAGCAGCCAAGTTGGCTTTAAGAACACTGAAGCTTTCTTT
CASSQVGFKNTEAFF
>TRBJ1-6|NA|TRBV5-1|NA
TGCGCCAGCAGCTTGGACAGTACTAATTCACCCCTCCACTTT
CASSLDSTNSPLHF
>TRBJ1-5|NA|TRBV5-1|NA
TGCGCCAGCAGCCCCGGACAGCTTGGGAGCAATCAGCCCCAGCATTTT
CASSPGQLGSNQPQHF
>TRBJ2-2|TRBD1|TRBV28|NA
TGTGCCAGCTACAGGGGGAGCGGGGAGCTGTTTTTT
CASYRGSGELFF
>TRBJ1-2|NA|TRBV11-1|NA
TGTGCCAGCAGCTTAGGAGGATATGGCTACACCTTC
CASSLGGYGYTF
>TRBJ2-1|TRBD2|TRBV5-6|many
TGTGCCAGCAGCAATAGCGGGGGGGGCGAGCAGTTCTTC
CASSNSGGGEQFF
>TRBJ2-5|TRBD2|TRBV7-9|few
TGTGCCAGCAGCAGCCTAGCGGGGGTCCACCAAGAGACCCAGTACTTC
CASSSLAGVHQETQYF
>TRBJ1-1|NA|TRBV28|NA
TGTGCCAGCAGTTTGGCCCGCCTTAGGGGCACTGAAGCTTTCTTT
CASSLARLRGTEAFF
>TRBJ1-2|TRBD1|TRBV6-6|NA
TGTGCCAGCAGTACGGGACAGGGGGAAGGCTACACCTTC
CASSTGQGEGYTF
>TRBJ1-1|TRBD1|TRBV5-1|NA
TGCGCCAGCAGCTTTCAGGGGGTGAGTGGTGGGAACACTGAAGCTTTCTTT
CASSFQGVSGGNTEAFF
>TRBJ1-1|TRBD1|TRBV14|NA
TGTGCCAGCAGAAGGAACCGGGACAGGGCCTCTGAAGCTTTCTTT
CASRRNRDRASEAFF
>TRBJ2-1|NA|TRBV29-1|NA
TGCAGCGTTGAAGCGGGGGTGGATTTCAATGAGCAGTTCTTC
CSVEAGVDFNEQFF
>TRBJ1-5|NA|TRBV7-9|NA
TGTGCCAGCAGCGCCTCGACAGATAGCAATCAGCCCCAGCATTTT
CASSASTDSNQPQHF
>TRBJ1-6|TRBD1|TRBV6-1|NA
TGTGCCAGCAGTGAGGACAGGCGGAATTCACCCCTCCACTTT
CASSEDRRNSPLHF
>TRBJ1-3|NA|TRBV30|few
TGTGCCTGGGGAACAGGAAGCTCTGGAAACACCATATATTTT
CAWGTGSSGNTIYF
>TRBJ1-5|TRBD1|TRBV6-1|NA
TGTGCCAGCAGTGTCCAGACAGGGTTGGGACAGCCCCAGCATTTT
CASSVQTGLGQPQHF
>TRBJ2-2|NA|TRBV28|NA
TGTGCCAGCAGCTTTACCGGGGTTGGGAACACCGGGGAGCTGTTTTTT
CASSFTGVGNTGELFF
>TRBJ2-3|NA|TRBV6-5|NA
TGTGCCAGCAGACAGACAGCTAGCACAGATACGCAGTATTTT
CASRQTASTDTQYF
>TRBJ1-4|TRBD1|TRBV28|NA
TGTGCCAGCAGTTCACCTAGGGGGACAGTTCGGGAAAAACTGTTTTTT
CASSSPRGTVREKLFF
>TRBJ1-4|NA|TRBV19|NA
TGTGCCAGTAGTACGGGGGGACGCCTTCTAGGGGACGAAAAACTGTTTTTT
CASSTGGRLLGDEKLFF
>TRBJ2-5|TRBD2|TRBV29-1|NA
TGCAGCGTTGACGGACTAGCGGGGGGGCGGAACCAAGAGACCCAGTACTTC
CSVDGLAGGRNQETQYF
>TRBJ1-1|NA|TRBV10-3|NA
TGTGCCATCAGTGAGTCGTATCAGGGGACCACTGAAGCTTTCTTT
CAISESYQGTTEAFF
>TRBJ2-1|TRBD1|TRBV25-1|NA
TGTGCCAGCAGTGAAGAGGGACAGTCTCGAACCTACAATGAGCAGTTCTTC
CASSEEGQSRTYNEQFF
>TRBJ1-1|NA|TRBV6-5|NA
TGTGCCAGCAGTCCTGAGTTGAACACTGAAGCTTTCTTT
CASSPELNTEAFF
>TRBJ2-1|TRBD1|TRBV7-9|NA
TGTGCCAGCACCTCCTCATATGACAGGGGATCCCACAATGAGCAGTTCTTC
CASTSSYDRGSHNEQFF
>TRBJ2-3|NA|TRBV7-3|NA
TGTGCCAGCAGCTTGGCGGGGGCTCTAGATACGCAGTATTTT
CASSLAGALDTQYF
>TRBJ1-6|TRBD1|TRBV19|NA
TGTGCCAGTTCCCGGCGCGGCAGGGGGGCTTCACCCCTCCACTTT
CASSRRGRGASPLHF
>TRBJ2-1|TRBD1|TRBV7-9|NA
TGTGCCAGCAGCCGGGACAGAAATGAGCAGTTCTTC
CASSRDRNEQFF
>TRBJ2-7|TRBD1|TRBV10-2|NA
TGCGCCAGCAGTGAGAGGACAGGGGGGCGGGACGAGCAGTACTTC
CASSERTGGRDEQYF